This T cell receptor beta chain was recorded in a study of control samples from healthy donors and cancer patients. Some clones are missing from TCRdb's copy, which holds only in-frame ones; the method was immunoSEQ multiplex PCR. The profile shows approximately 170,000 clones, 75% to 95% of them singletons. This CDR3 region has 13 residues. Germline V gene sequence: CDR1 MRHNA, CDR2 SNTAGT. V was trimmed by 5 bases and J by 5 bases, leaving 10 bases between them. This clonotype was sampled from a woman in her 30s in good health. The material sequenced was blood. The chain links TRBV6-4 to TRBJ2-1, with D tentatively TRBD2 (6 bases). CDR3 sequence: CASSRGANNEQFF. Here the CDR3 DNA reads TGTGCCAGCAGTCGCGGGGCCAACAATGAGCAGTTCTTC.